This T cell receptor (beta chain) emerged from a study of shared clonotypes between healthy human individuals. A note on this clone: A much more abundant neighbour one base away suggests this may be a read error.

The table came from immunoSEQ multiplex PCR; TCRdb's copy has only in-frame clones and leaves some out. The repertoire holds about a million clones, with approximately 75% as singletons. The CDR3 has 14 residues. CDR1 is SGHVS and CDR2 is FNYEAQ in the germline V gene. V lost 0 bases to trimming and J lost 1 base, with 6 bases between them. The TCR sequence derives from a young man in good health. Some clones in this sample may be carry-over from other donors' samples. The chain combines TRBV7-6 with TRBJ1-1; TRBD1 is a possible D gene (6 bases). Sequencing was performed on memory CD4+ T cells from PBMCs. The subset: CD45RA-negative fraction. In DNA form, the CDR3 reads TGTGCCAGCAGCTTAGCACAGGGGAACACTGAAGCTTTCTTT. Protein: CASSLAQGNTEAFF.